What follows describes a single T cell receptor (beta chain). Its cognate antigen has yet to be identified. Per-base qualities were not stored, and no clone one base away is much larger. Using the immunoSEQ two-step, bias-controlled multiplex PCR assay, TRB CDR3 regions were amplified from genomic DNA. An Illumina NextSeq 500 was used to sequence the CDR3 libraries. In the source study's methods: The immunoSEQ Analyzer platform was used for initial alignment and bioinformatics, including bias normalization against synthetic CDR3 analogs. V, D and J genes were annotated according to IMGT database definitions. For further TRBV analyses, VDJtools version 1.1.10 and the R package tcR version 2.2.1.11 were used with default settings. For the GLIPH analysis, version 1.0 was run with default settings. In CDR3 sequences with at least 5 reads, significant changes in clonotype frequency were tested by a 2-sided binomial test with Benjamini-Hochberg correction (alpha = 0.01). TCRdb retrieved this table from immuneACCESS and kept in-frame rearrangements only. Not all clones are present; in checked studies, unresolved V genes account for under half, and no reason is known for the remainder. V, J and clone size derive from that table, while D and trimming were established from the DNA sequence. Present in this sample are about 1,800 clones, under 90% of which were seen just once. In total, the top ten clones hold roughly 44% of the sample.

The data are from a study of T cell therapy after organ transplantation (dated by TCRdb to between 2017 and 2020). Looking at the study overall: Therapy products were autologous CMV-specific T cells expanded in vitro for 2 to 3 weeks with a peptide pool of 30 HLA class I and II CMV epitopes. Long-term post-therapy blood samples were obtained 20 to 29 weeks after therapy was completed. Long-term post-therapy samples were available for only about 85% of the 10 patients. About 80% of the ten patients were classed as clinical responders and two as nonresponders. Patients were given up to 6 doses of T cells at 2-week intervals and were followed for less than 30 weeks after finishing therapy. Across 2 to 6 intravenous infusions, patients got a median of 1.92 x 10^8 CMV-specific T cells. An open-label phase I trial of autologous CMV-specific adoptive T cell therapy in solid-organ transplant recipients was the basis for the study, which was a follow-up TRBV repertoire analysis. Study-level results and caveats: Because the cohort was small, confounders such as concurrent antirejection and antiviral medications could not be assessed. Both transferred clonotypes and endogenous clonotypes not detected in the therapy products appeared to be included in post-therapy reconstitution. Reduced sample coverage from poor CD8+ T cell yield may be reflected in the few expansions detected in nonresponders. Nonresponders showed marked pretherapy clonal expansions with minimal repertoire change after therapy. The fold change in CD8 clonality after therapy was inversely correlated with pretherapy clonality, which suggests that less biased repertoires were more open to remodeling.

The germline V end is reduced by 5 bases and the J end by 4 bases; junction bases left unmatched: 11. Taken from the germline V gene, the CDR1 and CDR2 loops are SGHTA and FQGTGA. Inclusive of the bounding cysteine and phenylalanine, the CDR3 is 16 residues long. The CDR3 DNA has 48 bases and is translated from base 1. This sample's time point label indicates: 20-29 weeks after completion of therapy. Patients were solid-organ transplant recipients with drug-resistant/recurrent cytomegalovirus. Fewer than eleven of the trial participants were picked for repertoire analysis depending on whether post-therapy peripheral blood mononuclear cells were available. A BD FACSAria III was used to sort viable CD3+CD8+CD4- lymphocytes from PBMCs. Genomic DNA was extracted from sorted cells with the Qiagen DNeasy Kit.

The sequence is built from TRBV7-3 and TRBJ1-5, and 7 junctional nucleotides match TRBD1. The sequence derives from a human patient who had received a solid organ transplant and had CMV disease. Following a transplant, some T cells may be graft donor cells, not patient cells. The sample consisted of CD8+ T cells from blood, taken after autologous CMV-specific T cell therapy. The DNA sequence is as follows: TGTGCCAGCAGCCCCCCGGACAGGAAGAAGAATCAGCCCCAGCATTTT. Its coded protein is CASSPPDRKKNQPQHF. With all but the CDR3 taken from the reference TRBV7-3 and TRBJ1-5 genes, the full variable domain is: GAGVSQTPSNKVTEKGKYVELRCDPISGHTALYWYRQSLGQGPEFLIYFQGTGAADDSGLPNDRFFAVRPEGSVSTLKIQRTERGDSAVYLCASSPPDRKKNQPQHFGDGTRLSIL.